These 32 T cell receptor beta chains were all obtained from the same sample, sequenced in a study of T cells in Graves' hyperthyroidism and ophthalmopathy. Amplification yielded TCR beta CDR3 regions, with RNA transcripts as the source. TCR CDR3 underwent first-round RT-PCR with the HTBI primer set. A single record per CDR3 protein comes from TCRdb applying MiXCR to the multiplex PCR reads. The sample gives 300,000 to 500,000 distinct CDR3 sequences, more than 12% of which show up once; over 25% is in the top ten. Sample: blood. Every receptor here comes from a man aged 50 to 59 with Graves' ophthalmopathy.

This clonotype was recorded many times. CDR3 in amino acids: CASSLGGRGEKLFF. In nucleotides, the CDR3 is TGCGCCAGCAGCTTGGGTGGCCGGGGTGAAAAACTGTTTTTT. The chain has TRBV5-1 and TRBJ1-4, with unresolved D. Trimming shortened V by 0 bases and J by 7 bases, and 10 bases separated the two germline ends. This CDR3 has 14 residues. Germline V lookup: CDR1 SGHRS, CDR2 YFSETQ.

This sequence joins TRBV19 and TRBJ2-7; D gene uncertain. This CDR3 is built from 13 residues. The V end was cut by 4 bases, the J end by 2 bases, with 9 bases between. Germline values: CDR1 LNHDA, CDR2 SQIVND (reference sequence). The CDR3 sequence is CASSKTGPYEQYF. In DNA, the CDR3 is TGTGCCAGTAGTAAGACCGGACCCTACGAGCAGTACTTC.

This clonotype was found a few times. The chain employs TRBV5-1 and TRBJ1-1; no firm D call. The germline V gene has CDR1 SGHRS and CDR2 YFSETQ. Trimming took off 9 bases at V and 4 bases at J, with 19 bases between the two ends. The CDR3 consists of 14 residues. CDR3 in DNA: TGCGCCAACAACGGGCCGGGATTAGGCACTGAAGCTTTCTTT. Translation: CANNGPGLGTEAFF. The full variable domain, its missing parts supplied by reference TRBV5-1 and TRBJ1-1, is KAGVTQTPRYLIKTRGQQVTLSCSPISGHRSVSWYQQTPGQGLQFLFEYFSETQRNKGNFPGRFSGRQFSNSRSEMNVSTLELGDSALYLCANNGPGLGTEAFFGQGTRLTVV.

The chain recombines TRBV12-5 with TRBJ2-1; D possibly corresponds to TRBD1 (5 bases). The V gene's germline CDR1 is LGHNT and CDR2 FRNRAP. The ends were cut back, 2 bases at V and 7 bases at J, with 18 bases in the middle. This CDR3 is 16 amino acids long. The CDR3 DNA reads TGTGCTAGTGGTTTGAGTTCAGGGATCGAGATAAATGAGCAGTTCTTC. Protein product: CASGLSSGIEINEQFF.

This clonotype has ten or more counts. The junction shows a germline mismatch at one end, possibly a read error. The rearrangement links TRBV12-3 or TRBV12-4 to TRBJ2-3, with 10 bases lining up with TRBD2. The length of the CDR3 is 14 residues. For the CDR3, the DNA is TGTGCCAGCAGTATAGCGGGAGGCGCAGATACGCAGTATTTT. It is translated as CASSIAGGADTQYF.

A few counts support this clonotype. The V gene is TRBV19, the J gene TRBJ1-5, with a tentative D call TRBD1 (6 bases). This CDR3 has 16 amino acids. V lost 2 bases, J lost 2 bases, and 13 bases lay in between. Looked up from germline, CDR1 is LNHDA and CDR2 is SQIVND (reference sequence). The CDR3 region has the DNA TGTGCCAGTAGTATACTGGGGGCGAGAGGCAATCAGCCCCAGCATTTT. The encoded protein is CASSILGARGNQPQHF.

The sample holds many counts of this clonotype. V and J are TRBV20-1 and TRBJ2-1; 7 bases are a match to TRBD2. The length of the CDR3 is 15 residues. CDR1 DFQATT and CDR2 SNEGSKA come from the germline V gene (reference sequence). V lost 0 bases, J lost 0 bases, and 2 bases stayed unmatched. This CDR3 reads CSARERGTSYNEQFF. The CDR3 region has the DNA TGCAGTGCTAGAGAGCGGGGGACCTCCTACAATGAGCAGTTCTTC.

The CDR3 DNA sequence: TGTGCCACCGGGGGGTCCTACGAGCAGTACTTC. Translated, it gives CATGGSYEQYF. J is TRBJ2-7 and V is TRBV28; 7 bases map to TRBD2. Trimming took 10 bases from V and 1 from J; bases not matched to a gene: 1. In germline, CDR1 is MDHEN, CDR2 SYDVKM. The CDR3 contains 11 residues.

This clonotype was seen a few times. J is TRBJ2-1 and V is TRBV12-3 or TRBV12-4; D might be TRBD2 (6 bases). This CDR3 region has 15 residues. The V end was cut by 6 bases, the J end by 8 bases, with 20 bases between. The CDR3 region is CASRDTGAKIYEQFF. CDR3 coding DNA: TGTGCCAGCAGGGATACGGGAGCCAAAATTTATGAGCAGTTCTTC.

This clonotype was found a few times. The chain links TRBV5-1 to TRBJ1-2; unclear D gene. V gave up 4 bases and J gave up 8 bases, with 18 bases separating them. The CDR3 runs 14 residues. Germline V gene data show CDR1 as SGHRS and CDR2 as YFSETQ. The CDR3 nucleotides are TGCGCCAGCAGCACCGGACGCCCGTTCAGGGGCTACACCTTC. It encodes CASSTGRPFRGYTF.

This clonotype came up many times. The chain joins TRBV7-9 to TRBJ2-3, with TRBD2 matching 7 bases. The CDR3 spans 16 residues. Germline loops: CDR1 SEHNR, CDR2 FQNEAQ (reference sequence). V trimming: 3 bases; J trimming: 5 bases; junction bases outside the gene matches: 11. The CDR3 nucleotides read TGTGCCAGCAGCTTCGGGACTACACCACGTCGAGATACGCAGTATTTT. It encodes CASSFGTTPRRDTQYF.

In this sample, this clonotype turned up many times. The CDR3, as DNA: TGTGCCAGCAGTTTTACAGGCCTTGGGTACGAGCAGTACTTC. It is translated as CASSFTGLGYEQYF. This rearrangement joins TRBV27 to TRBJ2-7; D might be TRBD1 (5 bases). There are 14 residues in the CDR3. Trimming stripped 3 bases from V and 4 bases from J, with 13 bases between. Germline CDR1 MNHEY, CDR2 SMNVEV (reference sequence).

This clonotype was seen ten or more times. The chain couples TRBV5-5 to TRBJ1-2; D is perhaps TRBD1 (5 bases). The V end was cut by 4 bases, the J end by 4 bases, with 17 bases between. There are 15 residues in the CDR3. CDR1 SGHKS and CDR2 YYEKEE come from the germline V gene (reference sequence). CDR3 nucleotides: TGTGCCAGCAGCATGGGACTCAGACTTTCCTATGGCTACACCTTC. It codes for CASSMGLRLSYGYTF.

This clonotype was counted at least ten times. The genes are TRBV12-3 or TRBV12-4 and TRBJ1-1; 9 positions agree with TRBD1. The junction had 4 bases not matched to a gene; V was cut back by 2 bases and J by 3 bases. This CDR3 has 15 amino acids. The DNA of the CDR3 is TGTGCCAGCAGTTTATACGGACAGGGGTACACTGAAGCTTTCTTT. Protein sequence: CASSLYGQGYTEAFF.

The sample holds a few counts of this clonotype. The J gene is TRBJ2-3, the V gene TRBV19; D is perhaps TRBD1 (6 bases). The CDR3 is 14 residues long. V lost 5 bases, J lost 4 bases, and 13 bases lay in between. Germline-derived CDR1 and CDR2 are LNHDA and SQIVND (reference sequence). The CDR3 DNA is TGTGCCAGTAGTCCCCACCAGGGGTCAGATACGCAGTATTTT. It translates to CASSPHQGSDTQYF.

The V call is TRBV12-3 or TRBV12-4, the J call TRBJ2-5, with 13 nucleotides matching TRBD2. CDR3 length: 15 residues. After removal of 5 bases from V and 3 bases from J, the junction contained 3 bases not matched to a gene. CDR3 in DNA: TGTGCCAGCAGTCAAGGGACTAGCGGGAAAGAGACCCAGTACTTC. Encoded protein: CASSQGTSGKETQYF.

In the case of this clonotype: The CDR3 does not end in the conserved phenylalanine or tryptophan, so this is likely a read error. This chain connects TRBV20-1 to TRBJ2-6; D gene ambiguous. CDR1 is DFQATT, CDR2 SNEGSKA, per germline (reference sequence). The CDR3 sequence is 14 residues long. With 6 bases removed from V and 4 bases from J, the gap between germline ends came to 13 bases. This CDR3 reads CSASNPSGANVLTL. For the CDR3, the DNA is TGCAGTGCCAGTAACCCCTCCGGGGCCAACGTCCTGACTCTC.

This clonotype was found a few times. The V and J genes are TRBV5-4 and TRBJ2-4; 13 bases are shared with TRBD2. Looked up from germline, CDR1 is SGHNT and CDR2 is YYREEE (reference sequence). The trim removed 4 bases at V and 1 base at J, leaving 5 bases unmatched. This CDR3 has 17 amino acids. The CDR3 region has the DNA TGTGCCAGCAGCCCGACTAGCGGGAGGAATGCCAAAAACATTCAGTACTTC. It specifies CASSPTSGRNAKNIQYF. The full variable domain, rest sourced from reference TRBV5-4 and TRBJ2-4, is ETGVTQSPTHLIKTRGQQVTLRCSSQSGHNTVSWYQQALGQGPQFIFQYYREEENGRGNFPPRFSGLQFPNYSSELNVNALELDDSALYLCASSPTSGRNAKNIQYFGAGTRLSVL.

The chain is built from TRBV28 and TRBJ1-4; D not resolved. V dropped 7 bases and J dropped 8 bases, with 11 bases sitting between them. Germline assignment: CDR1 MDHEN and CDR2 SYDVKM. The CDR3 is 12 amino acids. CDR3 sequence reads: CASTAGGEKLFF. In DNA, the CDR3 is TGTGCCAGCACGGCGGGAGGGGAAAAACTGTTTTTT. The full variable domain, in which reference TRBV28 and TRBJ1-4 provide the parts outside the CDR3, is DVKVTQSSRYLVKRTGEKVFLECVQDMDHENMFWYRQDPGLGLRLIYFSYDVKMKEKGDIPEGYSVSREKKERFSLILESASTNQTSMYLCASTAGGEKLFFGSGTQLSVL.

Only a few counts were recorded for this clonotype. V and J are TRBV6-1 and TRBJ2-2, with 7 bases fitting TRBD2. CDR1 MNHNS and CDR2 SASEGT come from the germline V gene. The CDR3 is 15 amino acids. The J segment lost 2 bases and the V segment lost 6 bases, leaving 6 bases of the junction unmatched. CDR3: CASRKEAGNTGELFF. The CDR3 DNA reads TGTGCCAGCAGAAAAGAAGCGGGAAACACCGGGGAGCTGTTTTTT.

This clonotype was counted many times. V is TRBV20-1 and J is TRBJ2-7, with 7 bases that match TRBD1. CDR1 is DFQATT, CDR2 SNEGSKA, per germline (reference sequence). This CDR3 comprises 13 residues. After removal of 4 bases from V and 4 bases from J, the junction contained 7 bases not matched to a gene. CDR3 sequence: CSAIPGQSYEQYF. The DNA of the CDR3 is TGCAGTGCTATTCCGGGACAGTCATACGAGCAGTACTTC.

The rearrangement joins TRBV27 to TRBJ1-6; D gene unclear. The CDR3 has 17 residues. Between the trimmed V and J ends, which lost 5 bases and 0 bases, there was a span of 14 bases. CDR1 and CDR2 from the germline V gene are MNHEY and SMNVEV (reference sequence). Written as DNA, the CDR3 is TGTGCCAGCAGTCCCGGGCTTCAACCCTCCTATAATTCACCCCTCCACTTT. Translating gives CASSPGLQPSYNSPLHF.

This clonotype has at least ten counts. The gene calls are TRBV29-1 and TRBJ2-7; D possibly corresponds to TRBD1 (5 bases). The CDR3 totals 13 residues. Between the trimmed V and J ends, which lost 6 bases and 5 bases, there was a span of 17 bases. Looked up from germline, CDR1 is SQVTM and CDR2 is ANQGSEA. The CDR3 here is CSVVVAGANEQYF. CDR3 nucleotides: TGCAGCGTAGTTGTGGCTGGGGCTAACGAGCAGTACTTC.

V is TRBV7-8 and J is TRBJ1-6; D gene ambiguous. Trimming left V 5 bases short and J 6 bases short, with 14 bases between. There are 15 residues in the CDR3. CDR1 and CDR2 from the germline V gene are SGHVS and FQNEAQ. The CDR3 reads CASSPVGALNSPLHF. CDR3 DNA sequence: TGTGCCAGCAGCCCCGTGGGAGCGCTTAATTCACCCCTCCACTTT.

This clonotype was counted at least ten times. The chain joins TRBV20-1 to TRBJ1-2, with D hard to call. V was cut by 5 bases and J by 1 base, with 20 bases left in between. CDR3 length: 16 amino acids. Germline CDR1 is DFQATT and CDR2 is SNEGSKA (reference sequence). As DNA, the CDR3 is TGCAGTGCTTTTATAACGGACGGAGCGAATAACTATGGCTACACCTTC. This translates into CSAFITDGANNYGYTF.

This clonotype was observed at least ten times. V is TRBV5-5 and J is TRBJ2-1; possibly TRBD1 or TRBD2 for D (5 bases each). The CDR3 runs to 14 residues. Trimming removed 4 bases from V and 8 bases from J, with 16 bases in between. Germline V gene data show CDR1 as SGHKS and CDR2 as YYEKEE (reference sequence). The CDR3 protein is CASSPTWGSHEQFF. The CDR3, as DNA: TGTGCCAGCAGCCCCACGTGGGGGTCTCATGAGCAGTTCTTC.

The J gene is TRBJ2-3, the V gene TRBV2; 10 nucleotides match TRBD1. The CDR3 is 18 amino acids. V gave up 1 base and J gave up 1 base; unmatched junction bases: 8. Germline V gives CDR1 SNHLY, CDR2 FYNNEI. The CDR3 DNA is TGTGCCAGCAGTGAAGAGGCCGGGACAGGGGCCCGCACAGATACGCAGTATTTT. It translates to CASSEEAGTGARTDTQYF.

The chain couples TRBV25-1 to TRBJ1-2; 10 bases are shared with TRBD1. The CDR3 length is 16 residues. V trimming: 6 bases; J trimming: 8 bases; junction bases outside the gene matches: 15. Germline V gives CDR1 MGHDK, CDR2 SYGVNS. The CDR3 is CASRATQTGGGRGYTF. In DNA form, the CDR3 reads TGTGCCAGCAGGGCAACTCAGACAGGGGGCGGTCGAGGCTACACCTTC.

This clonotype was found many times. The chain links TRBV12-3 or TRBV12-4 to TRBJ2-3; TRBD1 matches 9 bases. CDR3 length: 14 amino acids. V shed 7 bases, J shed 2 bases, and the junction held 4 bases outside the gene matches. In nucleotides, the CDR3 is TGTGCCAGCACCGGGACAGGGTTCACAGATACGCAGTATTTT. Protein product: CASTGTGFTDTQYF.

Regarding this clonotype: Given a much more abundant clone one base away, this may be a read error. The J gene is TRBJ2-5, the V gene TRBV2, with D possibly matching TRBD1 (6 bases). The CDR3 is 15 amino acids. CDR1 is SNHLY, CDR2 FYNNEI, per germline. Trimming took 4 bases from V and 4 from J, leaving 16 bases between them. The CDR3 DNA follows: TGTGCCAGCAGTGTGCTCACAGGGACCTCAGAGACCCAGTACTTC. This gives the protein CASSVLTGTSETQYF.

This clonotype has a count of ten or more. The chain combines TRBV2 with TRBJ2-5, with D tentatively TRBD1 (5 bases). The V and J ends lost 4 bases and 13 bases respectively, with 16 bases between them. This CDR3 is built from 12 residues. Germline V gene lookup returns CDR1 SNHLY and CDR2 FYNNEI. In DNA form, the CDR3 reads TGTGCCAGCAGTGGACAGAGGCGCGCACCGTACTTC. It translates to CASSGQRRAPYF.

There are a few counts of this clonotype. The chain links TRBV6-1 to TRBJ2-1; the D gene is possibly TRBD2 (6 bases). The CDR3 contains 16 residues. Trimming took 2 bases from V and 9 from J, leaving 20 bases between them. Germline V gives CDR1 MNHNS, CDR2 SASEGT. The CDR3 here is CASSERGGVVVGEQFF. The CDR3 region has the DNA TGTGCCAGCAGTGAACGGGGCGGGGTAGTTGTAGGTGAGCAGTTCTTC.